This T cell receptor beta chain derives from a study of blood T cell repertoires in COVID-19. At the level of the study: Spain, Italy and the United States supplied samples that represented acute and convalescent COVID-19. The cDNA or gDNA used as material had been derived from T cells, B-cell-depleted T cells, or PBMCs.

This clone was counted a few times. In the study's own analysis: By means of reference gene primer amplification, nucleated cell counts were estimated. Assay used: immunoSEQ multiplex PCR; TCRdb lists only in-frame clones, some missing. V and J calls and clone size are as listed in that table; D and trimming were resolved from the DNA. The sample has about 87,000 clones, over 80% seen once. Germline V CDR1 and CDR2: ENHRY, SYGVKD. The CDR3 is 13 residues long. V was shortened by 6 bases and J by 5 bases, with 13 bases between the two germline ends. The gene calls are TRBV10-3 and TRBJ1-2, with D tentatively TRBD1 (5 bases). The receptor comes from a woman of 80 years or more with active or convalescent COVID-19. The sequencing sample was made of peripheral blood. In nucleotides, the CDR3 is TGTGCCATCAGCGAAAGGGGTGGTTATGGCTACACCTTC. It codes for CAISERGGYGYTF.